This section outlines one T cell receptor beta chain sequence together with its context. CDR1 and CDR2 (germline): SGHRS, YFSETQ. The CDR3 has 19 residues. Trimming at V came to 3 bases and at J to 2 bases, leaving 13 bases not matched to a gene. Profiling relied on immunoSEQ multiplex PCR, and the TCRdb table lists in-frame clones only, not all of them. The data hold fewer than 400,000 clones, with 85% observed a single time. This sample is drawn from a study of blood T cell repertoires in COVID-19. Turning to the study itself: Some COVID-19 samples were acute and others convalescent; all came from the United States, Italy and Spain.

The origin of this receptor is a woman aged 18-29 years with acute or convalescent COVID-19. Specimen: peripheral blood. The chain recombines TRBV5-1 with TRBJ2-3; TRBD2 matches at 12 bases. The CDR3 nucleotides are TGCGCCAGCAGCTCCCACCCTAGCGGGAGGGCCGGGGACACAGATACGCAGTATTTT. Protein product: CASSSHPSGRAGDTDTQYF.